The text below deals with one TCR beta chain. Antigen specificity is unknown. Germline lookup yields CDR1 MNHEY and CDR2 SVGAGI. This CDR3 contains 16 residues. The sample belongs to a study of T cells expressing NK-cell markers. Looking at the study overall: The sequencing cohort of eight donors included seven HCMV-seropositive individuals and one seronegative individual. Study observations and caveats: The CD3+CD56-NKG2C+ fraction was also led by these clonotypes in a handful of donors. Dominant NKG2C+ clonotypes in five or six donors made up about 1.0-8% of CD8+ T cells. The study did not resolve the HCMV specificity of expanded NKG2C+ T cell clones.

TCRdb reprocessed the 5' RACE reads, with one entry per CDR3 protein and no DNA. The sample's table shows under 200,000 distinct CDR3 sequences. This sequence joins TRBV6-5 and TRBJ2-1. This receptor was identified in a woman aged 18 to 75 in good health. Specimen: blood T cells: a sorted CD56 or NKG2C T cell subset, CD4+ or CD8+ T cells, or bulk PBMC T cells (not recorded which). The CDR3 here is CASSYSTTSTHNEQFF.